Below are 21 T cell receptor beta chains sequenced from a single sample in a study of blood T cells in healthy people across ages. Then a second PCR, running about 6 to 12 cycles, was carried out with a sample-barcoded 5' primer and a J-beta primer mix. In TCRdb, the 5' RACE reads were re-called with MiXCR into one record per CDR3 protein. The sample contains about 1.6 million distinct CDR3 sequences, around 35% of which appear only once. Sequencing was done on a sample of blood. These receptors were taken from a woman aged 30 to 39 in good health.

The chain is built from TRBV28 and TRBJ1-5, with TRBD1 identical over 9 bases. This CDR3 contains 16 residues. Germline CDR1 MDHEN, CDR2 SYDVKM. After removal of 4 bases from V and 7 bases from J, the junction contained 11 bases not matched to a gene. The CDR3 DNA follows: TGTGCCAGCAGTTCTCTAACCGGGACAGGGCGGCAGCCCCAGCATTTT. Protein product: CASSSLTGTGRQPQHF.

V is TRBV7-8 and J is TRBJ2-2; 12 nucleotides line up with TRBD2. The CDR3 is made up of 17 amino acids. V lost 5 bases, J lost 5 bases, and 9 bases stayed unmatched. Germline-derived CDR1 and CDR2 are SGHVS and FQNEAQ. CDR3 sequence (DNA): TGTGCCAGCAGCCCTAGACTAGCGGGAGTTTCGACCGGGGAGCTGTTTTTT. As protein: CASSPRLAGVSTGELFF.

V gene TRBV20-1 combines with J gene TRBJ1-4, with a weak D call TRBD1 (5 bases). Per the germline V gene, CDR1 is DFQATT and CDR2 is SNEGSKA (reference sequence). V was shortened by 0 bases and J by 6 bases, with 14 bases between the two germline ends. This CDR3 comprises 15 residues. The chain's CDR3 is CSARDFAGLDEKLFF. CDR3 nucleotides: TGCAGTGCTAGAGATTTTGCAGGGTTGGATGAAAAACTGTTTTTT.

With respect to this clonotype: A junction end diverges from the germline sequence, so it may reflect a read error. The chain carries TRBV28 and TRBJ2-4; unclear D gene. CDR1 MDHEN and CDR2 SYDVKM come from the germline V gene. The length of the CDR3 is 15 residues. The CDR3 loop reads CASTSPRFAKNIQYF. The CDR3, as DNA: TGCGCCAGCACCTCACCACGATTTGCCAAAAACATTCAGTACTTC.

In this sample, this clonotype turned up a few times. The rearrangement links TRBV29-1 to TRBJ2-3, with D tentatively TRBD2 (6 bases). The CDR3 is 16 amino acids. V lost 3 bases and J lost 0, with 16 bases in between. The germline V gene encodes CDR1 SQVTM and CDR2 ANQGSEA. The CDR3 reads CSVEEASVTSTDTQYF. DNA of the CDR3: TGCAGCGTTGAGGAGGCTAGCGTAACTAGCACAGATACGCAGTATTTT.

CDR3 sequence (DNA): TGTGCCAGCAGCTTAGACCTGGCGGAGGGGCCTCCCTACGAGCAGTACTTC. This encodes CASSLDLAEGPPYEQYF. The rearrangement uses TRBV7-9 and TRBJ2-7; D may be TRBD2 (6 bases). CDR3 length: 17 residues. V lost 1 base to trimming and J lost 2 bases, with 18 bases between them. From germline, CDR1 is SEHNR and CDR2 FQNEAQ (reference sequence).

J is TRBJ1-2 and V is TRBV6-4; possible D gene TRBD1, 5 bases. Trimming removed 2 bases at V and 3 bases at J, with 10 bases between. CDR3 size: 14 residues. Germline loops: CDR1 MRHNA, CDR2 SNTAGT. CDR3 bases: TGTGCCAGCAGTGACCCACAGGTCTACTATGGCTACACCTTC. Its translation is CASSDPQVYYGYTF.

The CDR3 loop reads CASSESSQGVGGYTF. For the CDR3, the DNA is TGTGCCAGCAGCGAATCGAGTCAGGGTGTAGGTGGCTACACCTTC. V usage is TRBV6-2 or TRBV6-3 and J usage is TRBJ1-2; TRBD1 might be the D (5 bases). The CDR3 consists of 15 residues. CDR1 is MNHEY, CDR2 SVGEGT, per germline. The V and J ends lost 6 bases and 7 bases respectively, with 21 bases between them.

The table lists this clonotype with many counts. The chain uses TRBV7-9 and TRBJ1-4; 9 positions match TRBD1. The V gene end was trimmed by 5 bases and the J gene end by 8 bases; junction bases not matched to a gene: 6. The CDR3 is 14 amino acids. CDR1 and CDR2 from the germline V gene are SEHNR and FQNEAQ (reference sequence). CDR3 sequence (DNA): TGTGCCAGCAGCCGGGGACAGGGAGGCGAAAAACTGTTTTTT. Protein product: CASSRGQGGEKLFF.

The chain has TRBV20-1 and TRBJ2-5; D assignment may be TRBD1 or TRBD2 (5 bases each). There are 12 residues in the CDR3. V shed 8 bases and J shed 5 bases, with 15 bases lying between them. Germline CDR1 DFQATT, CDR2 SNEGSKA (reference sequence). CDR3 region: CSTGLYGETQYF. CDR3 nucleotides: TGCAGTACAGGACTCTATGGGGAGACCCAGTACTTC.

The chain has TRBV3-1 and TRBJ2-1; TRBD2 might be the D (5 bases). The CDR3 sequence is 16 residues long. V shed 0 bases and J shed 8 bases, with 17 bases lying between them. The germline CDR1 and CDR2 sequences are LGHDT and YNNKEL (reference sequence). Here the CDR3 DNA reads TGTGCCAGCAGCCAAGATATGTGGGCTAGCACACATGAGCAGTTCTTC. Its translation is CASSQDMWASTHEQFF.

The rearrangement links TRBV20-1 to TRBJ1-1; D ambiguous. The CDR3 spans 18 residues. Between the trimmed V and J ends, which lost 1 base and 5 bases, there was a span of 26 bases. Germline-derived CDR1 and CDR2 are DFQATT and SNEGSKA (reference sequence). CDR3 loop: CSARAKRSGVPYGTEAFF. CDR3 nucleotides: TGCAGTGCTAGAGCTAAAAGATCGGGAGTCCCATATGGGACTGAAGCTTTCTTT.

This clonotype was seen a few times. The J gene is TRBJ1-1, the V gene TRBV6-6; no definite D call. In germline, CDR1 is MNHNY, CDR2 SVGAGI (reference sequence). The V end lost 0 bases, the J end lost 5 bases, and 10 bases lay between the germline ends. This CDR3 is built from 14 residues. The CDR3 DNA is TGTGCCAGCAGTTACTCGAGGCTGGGGACTGAAGCTTTCTTT. Translation: CASSYSRLGTEAFF.

Only a few counts were recorded for this clonotype. The rearrangement uses TRBV6-2 or TRBV6-3 and TRBJ2-1; no reliable D call. Trimming took 7 bases from V and 0 from J, leaving 7 bases between them. This CDR3 has 13 amino acids. The germline V gene has CDR1 MNHEY and CDR2 SVGEGT. The chain's CDR3 is CASTTFSYNEQFF. In nucleotides, the CDR3 is TGTGCCAGCACCACCTTCTCCTACAATGAGCAGTTCTTC.

The chain uses TRBV6-1 and TRBJ2-5; tentative D call: TRBD2 (7 bases). CDR3 length: 14 residues. Trimming pared 7 bases from V and 1 base from J, leaving 13 bases between. Germline loops: CDR1 MNHNS, CDR2 SASEGT. The CDR3 coding sequence is TGTGCCAGCATTAGAGGGGGGGCCCAAGAGACCCAGTACTTC. The encoded protein is CASIRGGAQETQYF.

The rearrangement uses TRBV20-1 and TRBJ2-3; 8 bases match TRBD2. The CDR3 runs 15 residues. Per the germline V gene, CDR1 is DFQATT and CDR2 is SNEGSKA (reference sequence). V trimming: 8 bases; J trimming: 4 bases; junction bases outside the gene matches: 14. CDR3 in amino acids: CSLNGLSGRADTQYF. The CDR3, as DNA: TGCAGTCTAAACGGCTTGAGCGGGAGAGCAGATACGCAGTATTTT.

V gene TRBV5-1 combines with J gene TRBJ2-7; D remains ambiguous. V lost 0 bases and J lost 2, with 12 bases in between. This CDR3 is 15 amino acids long. Germline V lookup: CDR1 SGHRS, CDR2 YFSETQ. The DNA of the CDR3 is TGCGCCAGCAGCTTGGTATGGCAGGCCACCTACGAGCAGTACTTC. This gives the protein CASSLVWQATYEQYF.

The chain employs TRBV29-1 and TRBJ2-1, with TRBD2 matching 11 bases. This CDR3 spans 14 amino acids. Germline V gene data show CDR1 as SQVTM and CDR2 as ANQGSEA. After removal of 6 bases from V and 8 bases from J, the junction contained 9 bases not matched to a gene. CDR3 in amino acids: CSVELAGVRDEQFF. CDR3 bases: TGCAGCGTGGAACTAGCGGGAGTTAGGGATGAGCAGTTCTTC.

V gene TRBV7-8 combines with J gene TRBJ1-5; D remains unclear. CDR1 and CDR2 (germline): SGHVS, FQNEAQ. The V end lost 1 base, the J end lost 0 bases, and 13 bases lay between the germline ends. The CDR3 contains 17 residues. The CDR3 sequence: CASSLGSGFSSNQPQHF. The CDR3, as DNA: TGTGCCAGCAGCTTAGGATCTGGGTTTAGTAGCAATCAGCCCCAGCATTTT.

This clonotype was seen only a few times. This rearrangement joins TRBV20-1 to TRBJ2-7, with 7 bases fitting TRBD2. V trimming: 3 bases; J trimming: 6 bases; junction bases outside the gene matches: 8. From germline, CDR1 is DFQATT and CDR2 SNEGSKA (reference sequence). This CDR3 is 13 amino acids long. The CDR3 DNA sequence: TGCAGTGCTAGCTTGAGGGCGGGAGTCGAGCAGTACTTC. Encoded protein: CSASLRAGVEQYF.

This clonotype was found many times. The rearrangement joins TRBV11-2 to TRBJ2-5; 9 bases fit TRBD2. This CDR3 region has 18 residues. CDR1 and CDR2 from the germline V gene are SGHAT and FQNNGV. J lost 6 bases, V lost 5 bases, and 19 bases had no gene match. CDR3 DNA: TGTGCCAGCAGCGTTAACCGCGGGGGGGCCTCTTTTCAGCAGACCCAGTACTTC. Amino acid sequence: CASSVNRGGASFQQTQYF.